Below are 29 T cell receptor beta chains sequenced from a single sample in a study of blood T cell repertoires in COVID-19. Only in-frame clones appear in the TCRdb table, and some are missing; sequencing was by immunoSEQ multiplex PCR. The profile shows approximately 350,000 clones, 80% to 90% of them singletons. What was sequenced was PBMCs or T cells enriched from blood (not recorded which). The receptors here all came from a young man who had recovered from COVID-19.

This clone came up once. The genes are TRBV29-1 and TRBJ1-2; 7 nucleotides agree with TRBD1. The CDR3 runs 14 residues. Trimming at V came to 4 bases and at J to 4 bases, leaving 9 bases not matched to a gene. The germline V gene has CDR1 SQVTM and CDR2 ANQGSEA. CDR3 in amino acids: CSVGGSRQGYGYTF. The CDR3 DNA sequence: TGCAGCGTTGGGGGAAGCCGACAGGGCTATGGCTACACCTTC.

This sequence joins TRBV4-1 and TRBJ1-2; TRBD1 aligns across 8 bases. The V gene end was trimmed by 3 bases and the J gene end by 6 bases; junction bases not matched to a gene: 3. CDR1 and CDR2 from the germline V gene are MGHRA and YSYEKL. The CDR3 has 13 residues. The CDR3 region has the DNA TGCGCCAGCAGCCACGGGACAGGAGATGGCTACACCTTC. Amino acid sequence: CASSHGTGDGYTF.

V is TRBV27 and J is TRBJ2-1; 11 bases fit TRBD1. This CDR3 contains 16 residues. Germline V gene lookup returns CDR1 MNHEY and CDR2 SMNVEV (reference sequence). V shed 4 bases, J shed 7 bases, and the junction held 9 bases outside the gene matches. The CDR3 nucleotides read TGTGCCAGCAGTTCCCCGGGACAGGGGGTGGCAAATGAGCAGTTCTTC. It yields the protein CASSSPGQGVANEQFF.

This chain uses TRBV24-1 with TRBJ2-2, with D possibly TRBD2 on 6 matching bases. There are 14 residues in the CDR3. Trimming removed 9 bases from V and 1 base from J, with 11 bases in between. CDR1 and CDR2 (germline): KGHDR, SFDVKD. CDR3 DNA: TGTGCCACCGGAGGGCGGGAGAACACCGGGGAGCTGTTTTTT. Protein: CATGGRENTGELFF.

The chain uses TRBV18 and TRBJ2-7, with 9 bases lining up with TRBD1. The CDR3 contains 14 residues. Losses at the gene ends were 4 bases for V and 2 bases for J; bases not matched to a gene: 3. Germline V gene sequence: CDR1 KGHSH, CDR2 LQKENI. The CDR3 DNA reads as TGTGCCAGCTCACTCCGGGACAGGGCCTACGAGCAGTACTTC. Translation: CASSLRDRAYEQYF.

The V call is TRBV3-1 (or the pseudogene TRBV3-2), the J call TRBJ2-3; no clear D. V lost 4 bases, J lost 2 bases, and 13 bases lay in between. Germline CDR1 is LGHDT and CDR2 is YNNKEL (reference sequence). The CDR3 length is 15 residues. CDR3 nucleotides: TGTGCCAGCAGCCTTCTCACCTCTATCACAGATACGCAGTATTTT. It codes for CASSLLTSITDTQYF.

The rearrangement uses TRBV10-2 and TRBJ2-7, with 7 positions matching TRBD1. The germline CDR1 and CDR2 sequences are WSHSY and SAAADI. V shed 6 bases, J shed 0 bases, and the junction held 8 bases outside the gene matches. The CDR3 length is 15 residues. Here the CDR3 DNA reads TGCGCCAGCAGATCTGACAGGGTCCCCTCCTACGAGCAGTACTTC. It is translated as CASRSDRVPSYEQYF.

With respect to this clone: One end of the junction varies from germline; a read error may be responsible. The genes are TRBV27 and TRBJ2-3, with D possibly TRBD1 on 5 matching bases. The CDR3 is 14 amino acids. Germline lookup yields CDR1 MNHEY and CDR2 SMNVEV (reference sequence). CDR3 nucleotides: TGTGCCAGCAGTTTAAGACAGAGCACGGATACGCAGTATTTT. Translating it yields CASSLRQSTDTQYF.

This clone was found once. The chain links TRBV30 to TRBJ1-2, with no clear D. Per the germline V gene, CDR1 is GTSNPN and CDR2 is SVGIG (reference sequence). This CDR3 has 14 amino acids. V was shortened by 6 bases and J by 4 bases, with 18 bases between the two germline ends. This chain's CDR3 is CACNREEDFYGYTF. The CDR3 region has the DNA TGTGCCTGCAACCGGGAGGAGGACTTCTATGGCTACACCTTC.

The chain employs TRBV28 and TRBJ2-7; 13 bases line up with TRBD2. Germline CDR1 reads MDHEN; CDR2 reads SYDVKM. J gave up 2 bases and V 7 bases, and 8 bases lay outside the gene matches. The CDR3 has 16 amino acids. The DNA for the CDR3 is TGTGCCAGCAACTCCGGGACTAGCGGGGTTCCCTACGAGCAGTACTTC. Its translation: CASNSGTSGVPYEQYF. The whole variable domain, remainder taken from reference TRBV28 and TRBJ2-7, is DVKVTQSSRYLVKRTGEKVFLECVQDMDHENMFWYRQDPGLGLRLIYFSYDVKMKEKGDIPEGYSVSREKKERFSLILESASTNQTSMYLCASNSGTSGVPYEQYFGPGTRLTVT.

The V call is TRBV24-1, the J call TRBJ2-3; D uncertain. Per the germline V gene, CDR1 is KGHDR and CDR2 is SFDVKD. This CDR3 has 11 residues. V lost 5 bases and J 6 bases, leaving 5 bases between the germline ends. The CDR3 spells CATSASDTQYF. The DNA for the CDR3 is TGTGCCACCAGTGCGAGCGATACGCAGTATTTT.

The gene calls are TRBV19 and TRBJ2-2; D perhaps matches TRBD1 (5 bases). Germline CDR1 reads LNHDA; CDR2 reads SQIVND (reference sequence). CDR3 length equals 16 residues. V lost 1 base and J 6 bases, leaving 15 bases between the germline ends. In DNA, the CDR3 is TGTGCCAGTAGTATAGGAGGCAGGGTCCTTCCCGGGGAGCTGTTTTTT. It encodes CASSIGGRVLPGELFF.

The chain carries TRBV10-3 and TRBJ1-1; D is uncertain. With 6 bases removed from V and 13 bases from J, the gap between germline ends came to 21 bases. The V gene's germline CDR1 is ENHRY and CDR2 SYGVKD. The CDR3 length is 13 residues. CDR3 DNA sequence: TGTGCCATCAGCCCGGCGCTAGGTCTGAGAGGTTTCTTT. This codes for CAISPALGLRGFF.

V usage is TRBV4-1 and J usage is TRBJ2-1; 7 bases align to TRBD2. CDR1 and CDR2 from the germline V gene are MGHRA and YSYEKL. The CDR3 is 17 residues long. The trim removed 2 bases at V and 2 bases at J, leaving 9 bases unmatched. In nucleotides, the CDR3 is TGCGCCAGCAGCCAAAGCGGGACCCCGGTAGCCTACAATGAGCAGTTCTTC. The encoded protein is CASSQSGTPVAYNEQFF.

The rearrangement uses TRBV30 and TRBJ1-3; D gene ambiguous. This CDR3 region has 16 residues. V lost 1 base, J lost 0 bases, and 13 bases lay in between. Germline loops: CDR1 GTSNPN, CDR2 SVGIG (reference sequence). The DNA of the CDR3 is TGTGCCTGGAGTGACAAGGGAGCCAACTCTGGAAACACCATATATTTT. Its translation is CAWSDKGANSGNTIYF.

This chain links TRBV7-2 with TRBJ1-3; D is ambiguous. This CDR3 is 14 amino acids long. Trimming removed 5 bases at V and 4 bases at J, with 12 bases between. The V gene's germline CDR1 is SGHTA and CDR2 FQGNSA. CDR3 sequence: CASSGAFGGNTIYF. In DNA, the CDR3 is TGTGCCAGCAGCGGAGCTTTTGGGGGAAACACCATATATTTT. Combining the CDR3 with reference TRBV7-2 and TRBJ1-3 gives the whole variable domain GAGVSQSPSNKVTEKGKDVELRCDPISGHTALYWYRQSLGQGLEFLIYFQGNSAPDKSGLPSDRFSAERTGGSVSTLTIQRTQQEDSAVYLCASSGAFGGNTIYFGEGSWLTVV.

The V and J genes are TRBV7-9 and TRBJ1-2; 8 bases are a match to TRBD1. With V trimmed by 6 bases and J by 3 bases, 9 bases remained unmatched. The germline V gene encodes CDR1 SEHNR and CDR2 FQNEAQ (reference sequence). The CDR3 sequence is 15 residues long. The CDR3 loop is CASRHGQGGDYGYTF. In DNA form, the CDR3 reads TGTGCCAGCAGACACGGACAGGGAGGGGACTATGGCTACACCTTC.

The CDR3 protein is CASSQGVGTEAFF. The CDR3, as DNA: TGTGCCAGCAGCCAGGGGGTGGGAACTGAAGCTTTCTTT. The genes are TRBV11-3 and TRBJ1-1; 7 bases agree with TRBD1. The germline gives CDR1 SGHNT, CDR2 YENEEA. Germline trimming cut 5 bases from V and 5 bases from J; bases unmatched to any gene: 5. There are 13 residues in the CDR3.

V is TRBV9 and J is TRBJ1-3, with D hard to call. Germline lookup yields CDR1 SGDLS and CDR2 YYNGEE. V lost 2 bases, J lost 0 bases, and 9 bases lay in between. The CDR3 loop spans 15 amino acids. The CDR3 sequence: CASSVFEHSGNTIYF. The CDR3, as DNA: TGTGCCAGCAGCGTGTTTGAGCACTCTGGAAACACCATATATTTT.

V gene TRBV13 combines with J gene TRBJ1-2; tentative D call: TRBD1 (5 bases). The V end lost 4 bases, the J end lost 4 bases, and 10 bases lay between the germline ends. The CDR3 is 13 residues long. Germline V CDR1 and CDR2: PRHDT, FYEKMQ (reference sequence). CDR3 in amino acids: CASSSSTVYGYTF. DNA for the CDR3: TGTGCCAGCAGCTCCTCGACAGTCTATGGCTACACCTTC.

The chain uses TRBV6-5 and TRBJ2-2; D uncertain. V gave up 9 bases and J gave up 0 bases, with 8 bases separating them. The CDR3 contains 13 residues. Germline values: CDR1 MNHEY, CDR2 SVGAGI. CDR3 sequence: CARGAPNTGELFF. CDR3 in DNA: TGTGCCAGAGGAGCGCCGAACACCGGGGAGCTGTTTTTT.

As DNA, the CDR3 is TGTGCCAGCAGCCAAGATCTGTCGGGAGAGCAGTTCTTC. Protein sequence: CASSQDLSGEQFF. The chain carries TRBV3-1 (or the pseudogene TRBV3-2) and TRBJ2-1; TRBD2 might be the D (5 bases). The CDR3 sequence is 13 residues long. V dropped 0 bases and J dropped 10 bases, with 10 bases sitting between them. From germline, CDR1 is LGHDT and CDR2 YNNKEL (reference sequence).

This chain's CDR3 is CASSPSYNGLFF. The CDR3 coding sequence is TGTGCCAGCAGTCCTAGCTATAATGGACTGTTTTTT. The chain combines TRBV12-3 or TRBV12-4 with TRBJ1-4, with D uncertain. V lost 5 bases to trimming and J lost 13 bases, with 14 bases between them. This CDR3 spans 12 amino acids.

This clone was detected only once. This chain joins TRBV5-1 and TRBJ2-2; 12 nucleotides line up with TRBD2. The ends lost 3 bases at V and 1 base at J; junction bases unmatched: 1. The CDR3 totals 16 residues. From germline, CDR1 is SGHRS and CDR2 YFSETQ. The CDR3 reads CASSSTSGGNTGELFF. The CDR3 coding sequence is TGCGCCAGCAGCTCGACTAGCGGGGGGAACACCGGGGAGCTGTTTTTT. The full variable domain, its missing parts supplied by reference TRBV5-1 and TRBJ2-2, is KAGVTQTPRYLIKTRGQQVTLSCSPISGHRSVSWYQQTPGQGLQFLFEYFSETQRNKGNFPGRFSGRQFSNSRSEMNVSTLELGDSALYLCASSSTSGGNTGELFFGEGSRLTVL.

The sample holds one count of this clone. The chain couples TRBV27 to TRBJ2-3; maybe TRBD2 (5 bases). Germline V gene sequence: CDR1 MNHEY, CDR2 SMNVEV (reference sequence). The CDR3 has 14 amino acids. The V gene lost 6 bases and the J gene lost 4 bases, with 14 bases spanning the gap. The CDR3 sequence is CASRRWEWSDTQYF. CDR3 bases: TGTGCCAGCAGAAGGTGGGAGTGGTCAGATACGCAGTATTTT.

This clone showed up just a few times. The gene calls are TRBV27 and TRBJ1-6; D unresolved. Trimming shortened V by 0 bases and J by 7 bases, and 13 bases separated the two germline ends. The CDR3 covers 16 residues. Germline assignment: CDR1 MNHEY and CDR2 SMNVEV (reference sequence). The CDR3 is CASSLSTRTVNSPLHF. CDR3 nucleotide sequence: TGTGCCAGCAGTTTATCGACTCGAACCGTAAATTCACCCCTCCACTTT.

This clone turned up a few times. This chain connects TRBV28 to TRBJ1-4, with 8 bases matching TRBD1. The CDR3 is 14 amino acids. Germline V gives CDR1 MDHEN, CDR2 SYDVKM. The V segment lost 4 bases and the J segment 8 bases; nucleotides outside the gene matches: 6. CDR3 region: CASSSGGAPEKLFF. CDR3 in DNA: TGTGCCAGCAGTTCAGGGGGCGCCCCCGAAAAACTGTTTTTT.

This clone is a singleton in its sample. The chain combines TRBV11-2 with TRBJ2-5, with 8 bases that match TRBD2. Germline V gene lookup returns CDR1 SGHAT and CDR2 FQNNGV. The CDR3 has 17 residues. V trimming: 2 bases; J trimming: 4 bases; junction bases outside the gene matches: 12. For the CDR3, the DNA is TGTGCCAGCAGCTTAAATCGTAACGGGGGGGCCGGAGAGACCCAGTACTTC. Its translation is CASSLNRNGGAGETQYF.

The chain joins TRBV10-3 to TRBJ1-3; perhaps TRBD1 as D (5 bases). The length of the CDR3 is 13 residues. The V gene's germline CDR1 is ENHRY and CDR2 SYGVKD. The germline V and J ends were trimmed by 10 bases and 3 bases, with 13 bases remaining between them. Written as DNA, the CDR3 is TGTGCCACCCTAAAGCAGGGTGGAAACACCATATATTTT. Amino acids: CATLKQGGNTIYF.